A selection of T cell receptor beta chains follows, all from one sample in a study of shared clonotypes between healthy human individuals. The assay was immunoSEQ multiplex PCR, and TCRdb's table has in-frame clones only and misses some. The table lists over a million clones, approximately 70% of them singletons. The sequenced sample consisted of memory CD4+ T cells sorted from blood. The source is a man younger than 35 in good health. Each CDR3 is given with its conserved first and last residue. A D gene is named only where the DNA matches it firmly. Some rows have no size entry. The others give once, few or many, or a class for an expanded clone.

v_gene	abundance	d_gene	j_gene	CDR3nt	CDR3aa
TRBV15	.	.	TRBJ1-2	TGTGCCACCAGCAGAGAGGATAGGGACTATGGCTACACCTTC	CATSREDRDYGYTF
TRBV28	.	TRBD1	TRBJ2-2	TGTGCCAGCACCCTCTCAGGGACAGGGCGCACCGGGGAGCTGTTTTTT	CASTLSGTGRTGELFF
TRBV28	few	.	TRBJ1-5	TGTGCCAGCAGTTGGGGCAATCAGCCCCAGCATTTT	CASSWGNQPQHF
TRBV7-2	.	TRBD1	TRBJ1-5	TGTGCCAGCAGCGAGGGGACAGTTGGTCGGCCCCAGCATTTT	CASSEGTVGRPQHF
TRBV5-6	.	.	TRBJ2-2	TGTGCCAGCAGCTTGTCATTGGACAGTGGGTTATACACCGGGGAGCTGTTTTTT	CASSLSLDSGLYTGELFF
TRBV7-2	.	TRBD2	TRBJ2-3	TGTGCCAGCAGCTTAGGCCGCGGGGGGACAGATACGCAGTATTTT	CASSLGRGGTDTQYF
TRBV9	few	.	TRBJ2-5	TGTGCCAGCAGCGTAGGGCAACCGTTCCAAGAGACCCAGTACTTC	CASSVGQPFQETQYF
TRBV9	.	.	TRBJ1-6	TGTGCCAGCAGCGACCCTTTGGGGCGGGATAATTCACCCCTCCACTTT	CASSDPLGRDNSPLHF
TRBV18	.	TRBD1	TRBJ2-5	TGTGCCAGCTCACCATTAGGTCGACAGGGATACCAAGAGACCCAGTACTTC	CASSPLGRQGYQETQYF
TRBV29-1	.	TRBD2	TRBJ2-5	TGCAGCGTCGACATAGCGGGAGTAGAGACCCAGTACTTC	CSVDIAGVETQYF
TRBV4-1	.	.	TRBJ2-1	TGCGCCAGCAGCTCCCGAACAGGGCCCCGATACAATGAGCAGTTCTTC	CASSSRTGPRYNEQFF
TRBV5-1	.	TRBD1	TRBJ1-1	TGCGCCAGTACTCGGACAGGGAGGGTGATGAACACTGAAGCTTTCTTT	CASTRTGRVMNTEAFF
TRBV6-1	.	.	TRBJ2-7	TGTGCCAGCACGGACGGGTACGAGCAGTACTTC	CASTDGYEQYF
TRBV6-1	.	.	TRBJ1-6	TGTGCCAGCACTCCAGATAATTCACCCCTCCACTTT	CASTPDNSPLHF
TRBV15	.	.	TRBJ2-7	TGTGCCACCAGCAGAGAGGGTAGCGGCTACGAGCAGTACTTC	CATSREGSGYEQYF
TRBV2	.	TRBD1	TRBJ2-7	TGTGCCAGCAGTTACCGGGACAGGGGGCGGCTAGCGGGGCCCTACGAGCAGTACTTC	CASSYRDRGRLAGPYEQYF
TRBV7-8	.	.	TRBJ1-4	TGTGCCAGCAGCTTAGTGCTTCGAGAGACCAAACTGTTTTTT	CASSLVLRETKLFF
TRBV27	.	.	TRBJ2-7	TGTGCCAGCAAGGTTTCGGGATTAGCCTACGAGCAGTACTTC	CASKVSGLAYEQYF
TRBV28	.	TRBD2	TRBJ2-1	TGTGCCAGCTTACGACGGGACCCGGGAGGCAATGAGCAGTTCTTC	CASLRRDPGGNEQFF
TRBV30	.	.	TRBJ2-7	TGTGCCTGGAGTGTAAGGAGTCGGGGGACCTACGAGCAGTACTTC	CAWSVRSRGTYEQYF
TRBV2	.	.	TRBJ1-2	TGTGCCAGCAGTGAAGCGGAGATATCAGGGTCCTATGGCTACACCTTC	CASSEAEISGSYGYTF
TRBV5-4	.	TRBD2	TRBJ2-3	TGTGCCAGCAGCCCGAGCGGGAGAGGGGCAGATACGCAGTATTTT	CASSPSGRGADTQYF
TRBV18	.	TRBD1	TRBJ1-1	TGTGCCAGCTCGGCGTGGGGACAGGGGCTGATGGGCGCTGAAGCTTTCTTT	CASSAWGQGLMGAEAFF
TRBV6-1	.	TRBD1	TRBJ2-7	TGTGCCAGCAGAAGAGGACAGGGCGGCGAGCAGTACTTC	CASRRGQGGEQYF
TRBV27	few	TRBD1	TRBJ1-5	TGTGCCAGCAGGCCAACAGGGGAGGGCCAGCCCCAGCATTTT	CASRPTGEGQPQHF
TRBV6-5	.	.	TRBJ2-5	TGTGCCAGCTATAACAGGGGGAGGGGAGAGACCCAGTACTTC	CASYNRGRGETQYF
TRBV29-1	.	.	TRBJ1-2	TGCAGCGTGTGGACATTAGATGGCTACACCTTC	CSVWTLDGYTF
TRBV10-1	.	.	TRBJ2-7	TGCGCCAGCAGTGAGTCTAGGCCCACTGGCGAGCAGTACTTC	CASSESRPTGEQYF
TRBV6-1	.	.	TRBJ1-6	TGTGCCAGCAGCCGTGACAGTCTTCCCCTCCACTTT	CASSRDSLPLHF
TRBV5-6	.	.	TRBJ1-3	TGTGCCAGCAGCTTCGGACGAACCCCAAACACCATATATTTT	CASSFGRTPNTIYF
TRBV5-3	.	.	TRBJ2-7	TGTGCCAGAAGCTTAATATTCCGGGACTGTGACTTAATGGAGCAGTACTTC	CARSLIFRDCDLMEQYF
TRBV5-6	.	TRBD1	TRBJ1-3	TGTGCCAGCAGCGAAAAGCGACAGGGTGCCTATGCTGGAAACACCATATATTTT	CASSEKRQGAYAGNTIYF
TRBV6-5	.	.	TRBJ1-3	TGTGCCAGCAGTTACGGTGGTCTGGGGTTCGGAAACACCATATATTTT	CASSYGGLGFGNTIYF
TRBV19	.	TRBD1	TRBJ1-2	TGTGCCACTCGGGCAGGGGGAGGGTATGGCTACACCTTC	CATRAGGGYGYTF
TRBV28	few	.	TRBJ1-1	TGTGCCAGCAGTCTCCTCTCTTTGGACAGGAACACTGAAGCTTTCTTT	CASSLLSLDRNTEAFF
TRBV6-1	.	.	TRBJ2-2	TGTGCCAGCAGTGGTTGGCCGCTTGAGAACACCGGGGAGCTGTTTTTT	CASSGWPLENTGELFF
TRBV7-3	.	.	TRBJ2-2	TGTGCCAGCAGCCAAAATATCGGGACCGTCGCCGGGGAGCTGTTTTTT	CASSQNIGTVAGELFF
TRBV2	few	TRBD1	TRBJ2-1	TGTGCCAGCAGTGAAGAAGACAGGGTTCGCGATGAGCAGTTCTTC	CASSEEDRVRDEQFF
TRBV5-4	.	.	TRBJ1-3	TGTGCCAGCAGCTTGGACAGGGCCCGGGGAAACACCATATATTTT	CASSLDRARGNTIYF
TRBV20-1	.	.	TRBJ2-1	TGCAGTCCCCTCTTCTCGAATGAGCAGTTCTTC	CSPLFSNEQFF
TRBV18	once	TRBD1	TRBJ2-7	TGTGCCAGCTCTCTTATAGGACAGGGCGTCCACGAGCAGTACTTC	CASSLIGQGVHEQYF
TRBV30	.	TRBD1	TRBJ1-6	TGTGCCACAACGACAGGGGACGGGAATTCACCCCTCCACTTT	CATTTGDGNSPLHF
TRBV11-2	.	.	TRBJ2-2	TGTGCCAGCAGCTTACTTCCTAGCCACACCGGGGAGCTGTTTTTT	CASSLLPSHTGELFF
TRBV5-1	.	TRBD1	TRBJ2-2	TGCGCCAGCAGCCTCTTGACAGGGAGCACCGGGGAGCTGTTTTTT	CASSLLTGSTGELFF
TRBV5-1	.	.	TRBJ2-1	TGCGCCAGCAGTGTCGTGTTCTCCTACAATGAGCAGTTCTTC	CASSVVFSYNEQFF
TRBV9	.	TRBD1	TRBJ1-2	TGTGCCAGCAGCGAAGGGGTAGGGGACAGCTATGGCTACACCTTC	CASSEGVGDSYGYTF
TRBV6-1	.	.	TRBJ1-4	TGTGCCAGCGGCGATACTAGGGAAAAACTGTTTTTT	CASGDTREKLFF
TRBV6-6	.	.	TRBJ2-7	TGTGCCGCAAACCGGGACCACGGTCGATACGAGCAGTACTTC	CAANRDHGRYEQYF
TRBV11-2	.	TRBD2	TRBJ2-1	TGTGCCAGCAGCTTAGTCGGGACTAGCGGGTACAATGAGCAGTTCTTC	CASSLVGTSGYNEQFF
TRBV6-1	.	.	TRBJ2-7	TGTGCCAGCAGTGAGGGCAGGCGGACCTACGAGCAGTACTTC	CASSEGRRTYEQYF
TRBV5-3	.	.	TRBJ1-5	TGTGCCAGAAGCTTGCTTCAGCCCCAGCATTTT	CARSLLQPQHF
TRBV5-4	.	TRBD1	TRBJ1-2	TGTGCCAGCAGCCTGGATCGACAGGGGATGGGCGGCTACACCTTC	CASSLDRQGMGGYTF
TRBV10-3	.	.	TRBJ1-3	TGTGCCATCAGTGAGTCGATAATTCTCGGGGGCTCTGGAAACACCATATATTTT	CAISESIILGGSGNTIYF
TRBV30	.	.	TRBJ2-7	TGTGCCGGGGATAGGGGCGGTTACGAGCAGTACTTC	CAGDRGGYEQYF
TRBV30	few	.	TRBJ1-1	TGTGCCTGGAGTGTACCCGCTGAAGCTTTCTTT	CAWSVPAEAFF
TRBV18	.	.	TRBJ1-1	TGTGCCAGCTCACCAGATCGGGGGGAGGTCACTGAAGCTTTCTTT	CASSPDRGEVTEAFF